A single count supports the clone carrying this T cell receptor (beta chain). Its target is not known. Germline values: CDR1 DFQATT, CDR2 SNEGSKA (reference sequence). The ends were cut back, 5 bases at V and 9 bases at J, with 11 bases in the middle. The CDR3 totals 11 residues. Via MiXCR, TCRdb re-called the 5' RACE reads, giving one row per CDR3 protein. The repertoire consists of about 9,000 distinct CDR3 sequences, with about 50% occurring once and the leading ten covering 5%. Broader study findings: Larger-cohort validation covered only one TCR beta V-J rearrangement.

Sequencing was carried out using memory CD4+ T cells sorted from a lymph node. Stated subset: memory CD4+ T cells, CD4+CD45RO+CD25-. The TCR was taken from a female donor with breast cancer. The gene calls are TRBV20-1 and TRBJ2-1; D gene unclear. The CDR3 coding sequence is TGCAGTGCTGACCAAGGCCGTGAGCAGTTCTTC. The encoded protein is CSADQGREQFF.